These 15 T cell receptor beta chains originate from one sample sequenced in a study of OX40 agonist ivuxolimab in advanced cancers. To prepare the library, the immunoSEQ multiplex PCR assay was applied. What TCRdb holds here is the immuneACCESS table cut down to in-frame rearrangements. Part of the clones is not present; checked against another copy, under half of the missing clones reflect an unresolved V gene, and the others are unexplained. This sample has around 50,000 clones in its table, and roughly 92% of those were observed once. Roughly an eighth of the sample is held by the ten biggest clonotypes. The source material was CD4+ or CD8+ T cells sorted from blood, sampled in a trial of the OX40 agonist ivuxolimab. These receptors came from an adult with an advanced solid tumor such as melanoma, head and neck, liver or kidney cancer.

V gene TRBV5-4 combines with J gene TRBJ1-1, with D tentatively TRBD1 (5 bases). The CDR3 runs to 15 residues. Trimming took 4 bases from V and 3 from J, leaving 16 bases between them. The V gene's germline CDR1 is SGHNT and CDR2 YYREEE (reference sequence). The CDR3 reads CASSGDSLGDTEAFF. In DNA form, the CDR3 reads TGTGCCAGCAGCGGGGACTCGCTAGGTGACACTGAAGCTTTCTTT.

This sequence joins TRBV10-3 and TRBJ2-3; no clear D gene. Germline assignment: CDR1 ENHRY and CDR2 SYGVKD. Trimming left V 8 bases short and J 0 bases short, with 18 bases between. The CDR3 consists of 16 residues. The CDR3 DNA is TGTGCCATCCGAAGGGTCGGATTTACTAGCACAGATACGCAGTATTTT. Translating gives CAIRRVGFTSTDTQYF.

The chain joins TRBV9 to TRBJ2-7; D is possibly TRBD2 (6 bases). The CDR3 totals 14 residues. Germline V CDR1 and CDR2: SGDLS, YYNGEE. Trimming left V 0 bases short and J 3 bases short, with 10 bases between. CDR3 DNA: TGTGCCAGCAGCGTAGGTCAGGGAGGCTACGAGCAGTACTTC. It codes for CASSVGQGGYEQYF.

The V call is TRBV19, the J call TRBJ2-1; D may correspond to TRBD1 or TRBD2 (5 bases each). The CDR3 is 17 amino acids. Germline V gene lookup returns CDR1 LNHDA and CDR2 SQIVND (reference sequence). The V and J ends lost 0 bases and 6 bases respectively, with 18 bases between them. CDR3 coding DNA: TGTGCCAGTAGTATAGACGATATGGGGGTCCCGATCAATGAGCAGTTCTTC. Translating gives CASSIDDMGVPINEQFF.

J is TRBJ1-1 and V is TRBV16; TRBD1 matches at 11 bases. V was clipped by 6 bases and J by 6 bases; unmatched bases: 3. This CDR3 comprises 13 residues. Germline-derived CDR1 and CDR2 are KGHSY and FQNENV. The CDR3 DNA reads as TGTGCCAGCAGGGGGACAGGGGGGTCTGAAGCTTTCTTT. This codes for CASRGTGGSEAFF. Full variable domain (rest looked up from reference TRBV16 and TRBJ1-1): GEEVAQTPKHLVRGEGQKAKLYCAPIKGHSYVFWYQQVLKNEFKFLISFQNENVFDETGMPKERFSAKCLPNSPCSLEIQATKLEDSAVYFCASRGTGGSEAFFGQGTRLTVV.

This chain connects TRBV28 to TRBJ2-3, with D uncertain. Germline V gives CDR1 MDHEN, CDR2 SYDVKM. CDR3 length equals 17 residues. V gave up 3 bases and J gave up 4 bases, with 20 bases separating them. The CDR3 is CASSFYPTEEVADTQYF. CDR3 nucleotide sequence: TGTGCCAGCAGTTTCTACCCCACGGAAGAGGTGGCAGATACGCAGTATTTT.

The V call is TRBV11-3, the J call TRBJ2-1; the D is unclear. The CDR3 length is 12 residues. Between the trimmed V and J ends, which lost 1 base and 8 bases, there was a span of 6 bases. The germline gives CDR1 SGHNT, CDR2 YENEEA. The DNA for the CDR3 is TGTGCCAGCAGCTTAGGTTTCGATGAGCAGTTCTTC. Protein: CASSLGFDEQFF. Drawing the rest from reference TRBV11-3 and TRBJ2-1, the complete variable domain is EAGVVQSPRYKIIEKKQPVAFWCNPISGHNTLYWYLQNLGQGPELLIRYENEEAVDDSQLPKDRFSAERLKGVDSTLKIQPAELGDSAVYLCASSLGFDEQFFGPGTRLTVL.

This chain uses TRBV28 with TRBJ2-7; 13 bases align to TRBD2. In germline, CDR1 is MDHEN, CDR2 SYDVKM. CDR3 length: 17 amino acids. Losses at the gene ends were 5 bases for V and 5 bases for J; bases not matched to a gene: 12. CDR3 in amino acids: CASSRLAGGRRGHEQYF. CDR3 sequence (DNA): TGTGCCAGCAGTCGACTAGCGGGAGGCCGACGGGGGCACGAGCAGTACTTC.

The chain couples TRBV7-6 to TRBJ1-3; D not certain. Between the trimmed V and J ends, which lost 7 bases and 0 bases, there was a span of 7 bases. Germline CDR1 is SGHVS and CDR2 is FNYEAQ. The CDR3 runs 13 residues. The DNA for the CDR3 is TGTGCCAGCACCGGGAACTCTGGAAACACCATATATTTT. It yields the protein CASTGNSGNTIYF.

The chain uses TRBV6-5 and TRBJ2-7; the D gene is possibly TRBD1 (6 bases). The CDR3 loop spans 14 amino acids. Germline CDR1 reads MNHEY; CDR2 reads SVGAGI. V was clipped by 6 bases and J by 6 bases, with 18 bases between them. CDR3 nucleotides: TGTGCCAGCAGCCCCGATCCTACAGGGACCGAGCAGTACTTC. Its protein product is CASSPDPTGTEQYF.

The chain has TRBV7-8 and TRBJ2-1; TRBD2 matches at 10 bases. Germline CDR1 SGHVS, CDR2 FQNEAQ. This CDR3 comprises 16 residues. The V and J ends lost 2 bases and 3 bases, in that order; junction bases with no gene match: 4. CDR3 DNA sequence: TGTGCCAGCAGCTTACGACTAGCGGGCGACTACAATGAGCAGTTCTTC. Translating it yields CASSLRLAGDYNEQFF.

The CDR3 region is CASSQDGPGATNEKLFF. CDR3 nucleotides: TGCGCCAGCAGCCAAGATGGCCCGGGAGCAACTAATGAAAAACTGTTTTTT. This chain links TRBV4-1 with TRBJ1-4; no clear D gene. Germline lookup yields CDR1 MGHRA and CDR2 YSYEKL. V shed 0 bases and J shed 0 bases, with 11 bases lying between them. The CDR3 loop spans 17 amino acids.

This rearrangement joins TRBV7-3 to TRBJ2-3; 7 bases are a match to TRBD1. The CDR3 runs to 15 residues. The trim removed 5 bases at V and 2 bases at J, leaving 7 bases unmatched. Germline V gene lookup returns CDR1 SGHTA and CDR2 FQGTGA. CDR3 protein: CASSPGTANTDTQYF. DNA of the CDR3: TGTGCCAGCAGCCCCGGGACAGCCAACACAGATACGCAGTATTTT.

This chain joins TRBV6-6 and TRBJ2-7; D remains unclear. This CDR3 comprises 12 residues. Germline V gene data show CDR1 as MNHNY and CDR2 as SVGAGI (reference sequence). Trimming took 10 bases from V and 6 from J, leaving 16 bases between them. The CDR3 region has the DNA TGTGCCACCAATGGCTACTTAGGCGAGCAGTACTTC. Protein product: CATNGYLGEQYF.

The V and J genes are TRBV28 and TRBJ2-3; the D is unclear. CDR3 length equals 14 residues. The germline V gene encodes CDR1 MDHEN and CDR2 SYDVKM. V lost 3 bases and J 0 bases, leaving 7 bases between the germline ends. CDR3: CASSFLRSTDTQYF. The DNA of the CDR3 is TGTGCCAGCAGTTTTCTGAGAAGCACAGATACGCAGTATTTT.